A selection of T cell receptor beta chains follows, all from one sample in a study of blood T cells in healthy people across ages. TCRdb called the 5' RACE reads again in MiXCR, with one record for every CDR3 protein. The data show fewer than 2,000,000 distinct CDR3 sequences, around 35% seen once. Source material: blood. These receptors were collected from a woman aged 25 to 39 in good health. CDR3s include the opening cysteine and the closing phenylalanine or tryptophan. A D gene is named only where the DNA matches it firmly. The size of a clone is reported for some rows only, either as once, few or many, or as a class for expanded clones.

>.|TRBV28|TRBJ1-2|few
TGTGCCAGCAGTTTCCGTGCCTGGGGCTACACCTTC
CASSFRAWGYTF
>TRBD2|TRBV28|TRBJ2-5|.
TGTGCCAGCCAAGGACTAGCGGGTGAGCAGTACTTC
CASQGLAGEQYF
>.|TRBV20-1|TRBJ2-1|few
TGCAGTGCTAGACCCCGGGAGAGCTACAATGAGCAGTTCTTC
CSARPRESYNEQFF
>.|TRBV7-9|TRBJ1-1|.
TGTGCCAGCAGCGTAGGGGAGTCCACTGAAGCTTTCTTT
CASSVGESTEAFF
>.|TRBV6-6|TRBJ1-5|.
TGTGCCAGCAGTTACTCTCTTGGTGGAGGCAATCAGCCCCAGCATTTT
CASSYSLGGGNQPQHF
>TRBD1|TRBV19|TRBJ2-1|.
TGTGCCAGTAGTGTGCTGGGACAGGGGTCCAATGAGCAGTTCTTC
CASSVLGQGSNEQFF
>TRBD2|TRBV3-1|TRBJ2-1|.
TGTGCCAGCAGCCAATACCGGGAGGGCAACAGTGAGCAGTTCTTC
CASSQYREGNSEQFF
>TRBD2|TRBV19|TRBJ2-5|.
TGTGCCAGTAAAGGATCAGCGGGAGGGGAAGAGACCCAGTACTTC
CASKGSAGGEETQYF
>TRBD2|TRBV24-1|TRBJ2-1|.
TGTGCCACCAGTGATCCTATCACTAGCGGGGGAAACTACAATGGGCAGTTCTTC
CATSDPITSGGNYNGQFF
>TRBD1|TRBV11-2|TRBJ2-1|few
TGTGCCAGCAGCTCGAACAGGGGCTACAATGAGCAGTTCTTC
CASSSNRGYNEQFF
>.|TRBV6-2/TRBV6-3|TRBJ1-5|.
TGTGCCAGCAGTTACGGGCAGGGGAAGGCGCCCCAGCATTTT
CASSYGQGKAPQHF
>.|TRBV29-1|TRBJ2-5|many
TGCAGCGTTGCCAATAAAGAGACCCAGTACTTC
CSVANKETQYF
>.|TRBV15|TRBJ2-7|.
TGTGCCACCAGCAGAGAGCGGGCCTCCTACGAGCAGTACTTC
CATSRERASYEQYF
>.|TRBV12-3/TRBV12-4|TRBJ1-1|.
TGTGCCAACAGTTTAGCGACCGTTGGGACTGAAGCTTTCTTT
CANSLATVGTEAFF
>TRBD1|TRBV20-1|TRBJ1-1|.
TGCAATGCTCCCGACAGGGGAGGGGCAACTGAAGCTTTCTTT
CNAPDRGGATEAFF
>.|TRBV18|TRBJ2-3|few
TGTGCCAGCCGTGACAGGACCTACACAGATACGCAGTATTTT
CASRDRTYTDTQYF
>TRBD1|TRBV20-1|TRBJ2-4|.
TGCAGTGCTAGAAGGACAGGGGTCTACATTCAGTACTTC
CSARRTGVYIQYF
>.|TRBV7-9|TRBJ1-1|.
TGTGCCAGCAGCCCCCGCGGGGGTCGGAACACTGAAGCTTTCTTT
CASSPRGGRNTEAFF
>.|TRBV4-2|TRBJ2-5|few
TGTGCCAGCAGCCAAGGCCGGGACGGGGTACCGGGGACCCAGTACTTC
CASSQGRDGVPGTQYF
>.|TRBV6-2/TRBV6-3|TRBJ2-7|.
TGTGCCAGCAGTTATGGAGGGGGTGACTACGAGCAGTACTTC
CASSYGGGDYEQYF
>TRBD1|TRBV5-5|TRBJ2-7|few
TGTGCCAGCAGCTTCCGGGACAGGGGTTGGAACGAGCAGTACTTC
CASSFRDRGWNEQYF
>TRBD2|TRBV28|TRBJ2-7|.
TGTGCCAGCAGAACCGGAACTAGCGGGAGGCACCCCTACGAGCAGTACTTC
CASRTGTSGRHPYEQYF
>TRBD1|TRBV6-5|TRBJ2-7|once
TGTGCCAGCAGTTACAAGGGGGCGTACGAGCAGTACTTC
CASSYKGAYEQYF
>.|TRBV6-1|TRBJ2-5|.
TGTGCCAGCAGCAATGGCCCCGGGGCGACCCAGTACTTC
CASSNGPGATQYF
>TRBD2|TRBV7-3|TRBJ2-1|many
TGTGCCAGCAGCTTACTAGCGGGGGGGGAAAATGAGCAGTTCTTC
CASSLLAGGENEQFF
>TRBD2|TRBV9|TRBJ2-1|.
TGTGCCAGCAGCGCCGGGGGGGAGAATTACTACAATGAGCAGTTCTTC
CASSAGGENYYNEQFF
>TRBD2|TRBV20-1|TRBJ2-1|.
TGCAGTGCTAGGACGTGGGGGGGCTCCTACAATGAGCAGTTCTTC
CSARTWGGSYNEQFF
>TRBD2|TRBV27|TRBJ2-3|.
TGTGCCAGCAGTCTACTAGCGGGGGGCTATACTAGCACAGATACGCAGTATTTT
CASSLLAGGYTSTDTQYF
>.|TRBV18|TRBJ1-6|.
TGTGCCAGCTCACTTGACACAGGGTCACCCCTCCACTTT
CASSLDTGSPLHF
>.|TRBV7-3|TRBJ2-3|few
TGTGCCAGCAGCCCCCCGACAGGGAGGAAGACAGATACGCAGTATTTT
CASSPPTGRKTDTQYF
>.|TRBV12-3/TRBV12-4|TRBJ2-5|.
TGTGCCAGCAGCCACAGGGCACCCCAAGAGACCCAGTACTTC
CASSHRAPQETQYF
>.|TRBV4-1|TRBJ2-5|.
TGCGCCAGCAGCCCCGCGGGGCAGATCGGGACCCAGTACTTC
CASSPAGQIGTQYF
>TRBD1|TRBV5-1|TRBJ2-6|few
TGCGCCAGTTACAGGGGATCTGGGGCCAACGTCCTGACTTTC
CASYRGSGANVLTF
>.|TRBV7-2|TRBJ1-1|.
TGTGCCAGCAGCGTAGGTGGGGGGCGCGGTGAAGCTTTCTTT
CASSVGGGRGEAFF
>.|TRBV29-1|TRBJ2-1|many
TGCAGCGTTGTAATGGGACGAGGGGGTGAGCAGTTCTTC
CSVVMGRGGEQFF
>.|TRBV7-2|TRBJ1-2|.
TGTGCCAGCAGCTCCGACCCACTCGTTAGCTATGGCTACACCTTC
CASSSDPLVSYGYTF
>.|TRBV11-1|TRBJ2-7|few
TGTGCCAGCAGCAACAGACTCTCCTACGAGCAGTACTTC
CASSNRLSYEQYF
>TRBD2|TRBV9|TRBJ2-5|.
TGTGCCAGCAGCGTAGGGGGTAGCGGGGGCCCCTACCAAGAGACCCAGTACTTC
CASSVGGSGGPYQETQYF
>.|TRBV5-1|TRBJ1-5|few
TGCGCCAGCAGTTCAGGGACATCAACTAATCAGCCCCAGCATTTT
CASSSGTSTNQPQHF
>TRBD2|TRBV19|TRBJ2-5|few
TGTGCCAGTAGTCTGGCTAGCGGACTCCAAGAGACCCAGTACTTC
CASSLASGLQETQYF
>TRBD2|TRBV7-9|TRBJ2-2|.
TGTGCCAGCAACGTAGCGGGAGGGAGCACCGGGGAGCTGTTTTTT
CASNVAGGSTGELFF
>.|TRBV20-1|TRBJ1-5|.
TGCAGTGCTGAGGGGGGTAATAGCAATCAGCCCCAGCATTTT
CSAEGGNSNQPQHF
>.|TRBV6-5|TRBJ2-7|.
TGTGCCAGCAGTTACGGGATGGGGGGCGGACTACCCTACGAGCAGTACTTC
CASSYGMGGGLPYEQYF
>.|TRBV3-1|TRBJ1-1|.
TGTGCCAGCAGCCGACGGTTGTCGAACACTGAAGCTTTCTTT
CASSRRLSNTEAFF
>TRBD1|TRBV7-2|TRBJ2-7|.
TGTGCCAGCAGCCGATCGACAGGGTGGAATTACGAGCAGTACTTC
CASSRSTGWNYEQYF